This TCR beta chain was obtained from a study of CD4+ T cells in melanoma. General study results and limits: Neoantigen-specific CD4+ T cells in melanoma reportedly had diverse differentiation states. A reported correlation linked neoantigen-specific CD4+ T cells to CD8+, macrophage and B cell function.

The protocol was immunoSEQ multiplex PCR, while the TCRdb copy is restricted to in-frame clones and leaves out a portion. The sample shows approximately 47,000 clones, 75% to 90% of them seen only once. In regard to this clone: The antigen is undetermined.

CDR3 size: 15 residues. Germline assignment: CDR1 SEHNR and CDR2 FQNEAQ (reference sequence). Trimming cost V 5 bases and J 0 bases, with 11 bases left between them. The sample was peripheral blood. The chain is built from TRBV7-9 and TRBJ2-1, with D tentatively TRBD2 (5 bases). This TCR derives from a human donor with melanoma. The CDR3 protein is CASSQGLHSYNEQFF. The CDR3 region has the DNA TGTGCCAGCAGCCAAGGACTGCACTCCTACAATGAGCAGTTCTTC.